Listed below are T cell receptor beta chains from one sample, sequenced in a study of T cells in Graves' hyperthyroidism and ophthalmopathy. TCRdb passed the multiplex PCR reads through MiXCR, listing each CDR3 protein once. The sample includes fewer than 900,000 distinct CDR3 sequences, roughly a sixth of them seen just once. The sequencing input was blood. The receptors here all came from a woman aged 45-60 years with Graves' hyperthyroidism that later progressed to Graves' ophthalmopathy. CDR3s include the opening cysteine and the closing phenylalanine or tryptophan. Fields, in order: clone size, J gene, D gene, V gene, CDR3 DNA, CDR3 protein. The D gene is left open where the match is weak. Clone size appears in some rows only: once, few, many, or a class for an expanded clone.

clone_size: few
j_call: TRBJ2-1
d_call: TRBD1
v_call: TRBV5-5
cdr3_nt: TGTGCCAGCAGCTCGACCAGACAGGGTACCGGCAATGAGCAGTTCTTC
cdr3_aa: CASSSTRQGTGNEQFF

clone_size: many
j_call: TRBJ2-7
d_call: NA
v_call: TRBV12-3/TRBV12-4
cdr3_nt: TGTGCCAGCAGTTTTACCCTCGGCTTTGAGGAGCAGTACTTC
cdr3_aa: CASSFTLGFEEQYF

clone_size: many
j_call: TRBJ2-7
d_call: TRBD2
v_call: TRBV3-1
cdr3_nt: TGTGCCAGCAGCCAAGGACTAGCGGGGATCTACGAGCAGTACTTC
cdr3_aa: CASSQGLAGIYEQYF

clone_size: many
j_call: TRBJ1-1
d_call: NA
v_call: TRBV18
cdr3_nt: TGTGCCAGCTTAGGCGCGGTTCAGACTTGGATGAACACTGAAGCTTTCTTT
cdr3_aa: CASLGAVQTWMNTEAFF

clone_size: many
j_call: TRBJ2-5
d_call: NA
v_call: TRBV28
cdr3_nt: TGTGCCAGCAGTTGGAACACCCTTGGGGAGACCCAGTACTTC
cdr3_aa: CASSWNTLGETQYF

clone_size: NA
j_call: TRBJ1-5
d_call: NA
v_call: TRBV20-1
cdr3_nt: TGCAGTGCGGGCGAGACAGATAGCAATCAGCCCCAGCATTTT
cdr3_aa: CSAGETDSNQPQHF

clone_size: many
j_call: TRBJ1-2
d_call: NA
v_call: TRBV6-1
cdr3_nt: TGTGCCAGCAGTGAATCCAGGGGTTTCTATGGCTACACCTTC
cdr3_aa: CASSESRGFYGYTF

clone_size: NA
j_call: TRBJ2-3
d_call: NA
v_call: TRBV28
cdr3_nt: TGTGCCAGCAGTCCGGGATCTAGCACAGATACGCAGTATTTT
cdr3_aa: CASSPGSSTDTQYF

clone_size: few
j_call: TRBJ1-5
d_call: NA
v_call: TRBV27
cdr3_nt: TGTGCCAGCAGTTTAGATCTGGCAGGGGACAATCAGCCCCAGCATTTT
cdr3_aa: CASSLDLAGDNQPQHF

clone_size: many
j_call: TRBJ1-1
d_call: TRBD1
v_call: TRBV5-1
cdr3_nt: TGCGCCAGCAGCTGGGGACAGGGGCAGAACACTGAAGCTTTCTTT
cdr3_aa: CASSWGQGQNTEAFF

clone_size: NA
j_call: TRBJ1-1
d_call: NA
v_call: TRBV19
cdr3_nt: TGTGCCAGTAGTACCCGGGCTGAAGCTTTCTTT
cdr3_aa: CASSTRAEAFF

clone_size: many
j_call: TRBJ1-1
d_call: NA
v_call: TRBV30
cdr3_nt: TGTGCCTGGGGAATTGAACAGGGACGGTATACTGAAGCTTTCTTT
cdr3_aa: CAWGIEQGRYTEAFF

clone_size: few
j_call: TRBJ1-1
d_call: NA
v_call: TRBV5-1
cdr3_nt: TGCGCCAGCAGCCCGGTGAGAACCACAGGGCGGAACACTGAAGCTTTCTTT
cdr3_aa: CASSPVRTTGRNTEAFF

clone_size: NA
j_call: TRBJ2-7
d_call: NA
v_call: TRBV15
cdr3_nt: TGTGCCACCTCACCAGGTAACTACGAGCAGTACTTC
cdr3_aa: CATSPGNYEQYF

clone_size: NA
j_call: TRBJ2-3
d_call: NA
v_call: TRBV6-4
cdr3_nt: TGTGCCAGCAGTGTTTCAGGCACAGATACGCAGTATTTT
cdr3_aa: CASSVSGTDTQYF

clone_size: many
j_call: TRBJ2-1
d_call: TRBD1
v_call: TRBV5-5
cdr3_nt: TGTGCCAGCAGCAGAGGACAGGGCTCCTACAATGAGCAGTTCTTC
cdr3_aa: CASSRGQGSYNEQFF

clone_size: many
j_call: TRBJ2-3
d_call: TRBD2
v_call: TRBV27
cdr3_nt: TGTGCCAGCAAAATGCCGCAGCGGGGGGCAGATACGCAGTATTTT
cdr3_aa: CASKMPQRGADTQYF

clone_size: many
j_call: TRBJ2-5
d_call: NA
v_call: TRBV2
cdr3_nt: TGTGCCAGCAAGCCGGACCAAGAGACCCAGTACTTC
cdr3_aa: CASKPDQETQYF

clone_size: NA
j_call: TRBJ1-1
d_call: NA
v_call: TRBV10-3
cdr3_nt: TGTGCCATCAGTGGGCAGGTGGGCACTGAAGCTTTCTTT
cdr3_aa: CAISGQVGTEAFF

clone_size: many
j_call: TRBJ2-5
d_call: TRBD1
v_call: TRBV11-3
cdr3_nt: TGTGCCAGCAGCCCTAGGACAGGGGGGTTAGAGACCCAGTACTTC
cdr3_aa: CASSPRTGGLETQYF

clone_size: NA
j_call: TRBJ1-6
d_call: TRBD1
v_call: TRBV7-9
cdr3_nt: TGTGCCAGCAGCTCACGGGCAGGGGGTGGATTTTCACCCCTCCACTTT
cdr3_aa: CASSSRAGGGFSPLHF

clone_size: few
j_call: TRBJ2-5
d_call: TRBD2
v_call: TRBV13
cdr3_nt: TGTGCCAGCAGCTTCACCGGACTAGCGGGGGGCCTTCCGAGAGAGACCCAGTACTTC
cdr3_aa: CASSFTGLAGGLPRETQYF